This entry features one T cell receptor beta chain sequence. Its target is unknown. The data stem from a study of tumor-infiltrating lymphocytes in localized non-small cell lung cancer. Study details: Tumor tissue and non-adjacent uninvolved lung came from each patient. Overall study findings and caveats: Recurrence-free survival showed no association with tumor T-cell fraction. Available tissue quantity limited TCR sequencing to a patient subset.

Assay used: immunoSEQ multiplex PCR; TCRdb lists only in-frame clones, some missing. The table has about 9,800 clones, around 70% seen once. The germline V gene has CDR1 MNHEY and CDR2 SVGAGI. V was pared by 8 bases and J by 3 bases, with 19 bases between. The CDR3 is made up of 15 amino acids. The chain employs TRBV6-5 and TRBJ1-1; weak D call: TRBD1 (6 bases). The origin of this receptor is a human donor with non-small cell lung cancer. The sequenced material came from lung tumor tissue. As DNA, the CDR3 is TGTGCCAGCCGCTCGGGGGGGACACGTTACACTGAAGCTTTCTTT. As protein: CASRSGGTRYTEAFF.